These 27 T cell receptor beta chains originate from one sample sequenced in a study of T cells after yellow fever vaccination. MiXCR, applied by TCRdb to the 5' RACE reads, yields one record per CDR3 protein. The sample has some 560,000 distinct CDR3 sequences; 15% to 20% are singletons. The material was PBMCs, obtained 15 days after the yellow fever booster vaccination. These TCRs come from a young man who received the YFV17D yellow fever vaccine.

CDR3 amino acids: CSVEEARETQYF. The DNA for the CDR3 is TGCAGCGTTGAAGAAGCTCGAGAGACCCAGTACTTC. This chain joins TRBV29-1 and TRBJ2-5; D not resolved. Germline V gene sequence: CDR1 SQVTM, CDR2 ANQGSEA. This CDR3 spans 12 amino acids. V shed 0 bases and J shed 4 bases, with 6 bases lying between them. The full variable domain, in which reference TRBV29-1 and TRBJ2-5 provide the parts outside the CDR3, is SAVISQKPSRDICQRGTSLTIQCQVDSQVTMMFWYRQQPGQSLTLIATANQGSEATYESGFVIDKFPISRPNLTFSTLTVSNMSPEDSSIYLCSVEEARETQYFGPGTRLLVL.

V is TRBV7-3 and J is TRBJ2-1; 9 bases are a match to TRBD2. Per the germline V gene, CDR1 is SGHTA and CDR2 is FQGTGA. The length of the CDR3 is 15 residues. J lost 7 bases, V lost 4 bases, and 8 bases had no gene match. This chain's CDR3 is CASSSAGGPGNEQFF. The CDR3 nucleotides are TGTGCCAGCAGCTCGGCGGGAGGGCCGGGTAATGAGCAGTTCTTC.

This clonotype has a handful of counts. The chain couples TRBV15 to TRBJ1-1; no clear D gene. The V end lost 5 bases, the J end lost 3 bases, and 16 bases lay between the germline ends. Germline values: CDR1 LNHNV, CDR2 YYDKDF (reference sequence). The CDR3 has 15 amino acids. The CDR3 loop reads CATSPLWGGYTEAFF. In DNA form, the CDR3 reads TGTGCCACCAGCCCTTTATGGGGTGGATACACTGAAGCTTTCTTT.

This clonotype was detected only a few times. The chain recombines TRBV7-3 with TRBJ2-1; the D is unclear. From germline, CDR1 is SGHTA and CDR2 FQGTGA. The CDR3 has 13 amino acids. With 4 bases removed from V and 4 bases from J, the gap between germline ends came to 8 bases. The CDR3 region has the DNA TGTGCCAGCAGCTCTTGGCCGTACAATGAGCAGTTCTTC. It yields the protein CASSSWPYNEQFF.

In this sample, this clonotype turned up a few times. For the CDR3, the DNA is TGTGCCAGCAACCGGTGGGCTGAGCAGTTCTTC. The encoded protein is CASNRWAEQFF. The chain uses TRBV7-9 and TRBJ2-1, with D unclear. Between the trimmed V and J ends, which lost 7 bases and 9 bases, there was a span of 10 bases. The CDR3 is made up of 11 amino acids. The V gene's germline CDR1 is SEHNR and CDR2 FQNEAQ (reference sequence). The full variable domain, its missing parts supplied by reference TRBV7-9 and TRBJ2-1, is DTGVSQNPRHKITKRGQNVTFRCDPISEHNRLYWYRQTLGQGPEFLTYFQNEAQLEKSRLLSDRFSAERPKGSFSTLEIQRTEQGDSAMYLCASNRWAEQFFGPGTRLTVL.

The gene calls are TRBV7-2 and TRBJ2-3; D unclear. Germline lookup yields CDR1 SGHTA and CDR2 FQGNSA. The ends were cut back, 1 base at V and 2 bases at J, with 13 bases in the middle. The CDR3 contains 16 residues. CDR3 region: CASSLDRPGTTDTQYF. DNA for the CDR3: TGTGCCAGCAGCTTAGATCGGCCGGGCACCACAGATACGCAGTATTTT. The complete variable domain, with remaining parts taken from reference TRBV7-2 and TRBJ2-3, reads GAGVSQSPSNKVTEKGKDVELRCDPISGHTALYWYRQSLGQGLEFLIYFQGNSAPDKSGLPSDRFSAERTGGSVSTLTIQRTQQEDSAVYLCASSLDRPGTTDTQYFGPGTRLTVL.

The chain recombines TRBV3-1 with TRBJ2-1; TRBD2 aligns across 8 bases. CDR1 is LGHDT and CDR2 is YNNKEL in the germline V gene (reference sequence). V gave up 4 bases and J gave up 6 bases; unmatched junction bases: 8. The CDR3 has 15 residues. The CDR3 loop is CASSPTGLVTNEQFF. The DNA of the CDR3 is TGTGCCAGCAGCCCAACGGGACTAGTAACCAATGAGCAGTTCTTC.

This sequence joins TRBV7-2 and TRBJ2-5; maybe TRBD2 (6 bases). This CDR3 is built from 14 residues. Trimming stripped 5 bases from V and 1 base from J, with 11 bases between. From germline, CDR1 is SGHTA and CDR2 FQGNSA. CDR3 protein: CASSVSGIQETQYF. DNA of the CDR3: TGTGCCAGCAGCGTTAGCGGAATCCAAGAGACCCAGTACTTC.

This clonotype was detected a few times. This chain connects TRBV20-1 to TRBJ2-7, with TRBD2 matching over 10 bases. Germline CDR1 reads DFQATT; CDR2 reads SNEGSKA (reference sequence). This CDR3 is built from 15 residues. V shed 3 bases, J shed 2 bases, and the junction held 7 bases outside the gene matches. The CDR3 sequence: CSARTSAGGPYEQYF. The CDR3 coding sequence is TGCAGTGCTAGGACTTCAGCGGGAGGGCCCTACGAGCAGTACTTC.

This clonotype was seen a few times. The V and J genes are TRBV12-3 or TRBV12-4 and TRBJ2-7; perhaps TRBD1 as D (6 bases). This CDR3 region has 14 residues. The V gene lost 1 base and the J gene lost 4 bases, with 11 bases spanning the gap. Here the CDR3 reads CASSLVRTAYEQYF. CDR3 sequence (DNA): TGTGCCAGCAGTTTAGTTCGGACAGCGTACGAGCAGTACTTC.

Only a few counts were recorded for this clonotype. This sequence joins TRBV20-1 and TRBJ1-4, with D uncertain. Trimming took 4 bases from V and 4 from J, leaving 13 bases between them. There are 14 residues in the CDR3. The germline gives CDR1 DFQATT, CDR2 SNEGSKA (reference sequence). The CDR3 DNA reads as TGCAGTGCTAACGACCCGCAAATTAATGAAAAACTGTTTTTT. Its translation is CSANDPQINEKLFF.

The chain is built from TRBV12-3 or TRBV12-4 and TRBJ2-1; 9 bases align to TRBD2. This CDR3 is 14 amino acids long. The CDR3 nucleotides read TGTGGCAGTCACGCGGGACTAGCTATGAATGAGCAGTTCTTC. Its translation: CGSHAGLAMNEQFF.

This rearrangement joins TRBV9 to TRBJ2-1; maybe TRBD1 (5 bases). The CDR3 totals 14 residues. Germline V gene data show CDR1 as SGDLS and CDR2 as YYNGEE. Trimming pared 0 bases from V and 6 bases from J, leaving 10 bases between. The CDR3 nucleotides read TGTGCCAGCAGCGTAGGACCCCAGGGCAATGAGCAGTTCTTC. This codes for CASSVGPQGNEQFF.

The chain is built from TRBV6-2 or TRBV6-3 and TRBJ2-4, with 7 bases identical to TRBD2. In germline, CDR1 is MNHEY, CDR2 SVGEGT. V was clipped by 2 bases and J by 5 bases; unmatched bases: 9. This CDR3 region has 16 residues. The CDR3 loop reads CASSYGGGRNQNIQYF. The DNA for the CDR3 is TGTGCCAGCAGTTACGGAGGCGGGAGAAATCAAAACATTCAGTACTTC.

V usage is TRBV5-4 and J usage is TRBJ2-7; the match to TRBD2 covers 7 bases. Per germline, CDR1 SGHNT and CDR2 YYREEE (reference sequence). The V and J ends lost 9 bases and 0 bases, in that order; junction bases with no gene match: 9. This CDR3 is 14 amino acids long. DNA for the CDR3: TGTGCCACCACCCTCGGGACTAACTCCTACGAGCAGTACTTC. Its translation is CATTLGTNSYEQYF.

V is TRBV4-3 and J is TRBJ1-2; D may be TRBD1 (6 bases). CDR1 and CDR2 from the germline V gene are LGHNA and YSLEER. There are 14 residues in the CDR3. V gave up 0 bases and J gave up 7 bases, with 12 bases separating them. Written as DNA, the CDR3 is TGCGCCAGCAGCCAAGAAACAGGGATCTCTGGCTACACCTTC. It is translated as CASSQETGISGYTF.

This clonotype has a handful of counts. V usage is TRBV20-1 and J usage is TRBJ2-3; D uncertain. CDR1 and CDR2 from the germline V gene are DFQATT and SNEGSKA (reference sequence). The CDR3 loop spans 15 amino acids. Here the CDR3 DNA reads TGCAGCTTGAGGTTCGTCGGCTTGGGCACAGATACGCAGTATTTT. Protein product: CSLRFVGLGTDTQYF.

This chain links TRBV28 with TRBJ1-1; D perhaps matches TRBD1 (5 bases). Trimming removed 5 bases at V and 4 bases at J, with 14 bases between. The CDR3 is 14 residues long. From germline, CDR1 is MDHEN and CDR2 SYDVKM. CDR3 loop: CASSDGGLSTEAFF. The CDR3 nucleotides are TGTGCCAGCAGTGATGGGGGGTTGAGCACTGAAGCTTTCTTT.

In its sample, this clonotype was seen a few times. The V and J genes are TRBV20-1 and TRBJ2-7; 7 bases fit TRBD2. The CDR3 contains 15 residues. Per germline, CDR1 DFQATT and CDR2 SNEGSKA (reference sequence). Unmatched junction bases numbered 13, after V lost 5 bases and J lost 3 bases. The CDR3 loop is CSAPRLGGRGYEQYF. In nucleotides, the CDR3 is TGCAGTGCTCCGCGGTTAGGCGGGAGAGGCTACGAGCAGTACTTC.

This chain uses TRBV5-1 with TRBJ1-1, with TRBD1 as a possible D gene (5 bases). V lost 4 bases to trimming and J lost 0 bases, with 13 bases between them. CDR3 length equals 15 residues. The germline CDR1 and CDR2 sequences are SGHRS and YFSETQ. The CDR3 bases are TGCGCCAGCAGCCTCTCGGGGCTCATGAACACTGAAGCTTTCTTT. It yields the protein CASSLSGLMNTEAFF.

This clonotype was seen only a few times. This CDR3 is CASSEYSLGEQYF. Written as DNA, the CDR3 is TGTGCCAGCAGTGAATATAGCTTGGGCGAGCAGTACTTC. J is TRBJ2-7 and V is TRBV25-1; D unresolved. Per germline, CDR1 MGHDK and CDR2 SYGVNS. The length of the CDR3 is 13 residues. The V end was cut by 0 bases, the J end by 6 bases, with 9 bases between.

The rearrangement joins TRBV12-3 or TRBV12-4 to TRBJ2-1, with a possible D match to TRBD2 (6 bases). Deletions cut 4 bases from V and 3 bases from J, with 10 bases between. The CDR3 is 14 amino acids. CDR3 sequence: CASSSAGFYNEQFF. In nucleotides, the CDR3 is TGTGCCAGCAGTTCGGCGGGATTCTACAATGAGCAGTTCTTC.

The genes are TRBV15 and TRBJ1-4, with a possible D match to TRBD1 (5 bases). The CDR3 is 15 amino acids. V lost 5 bases and J 2 bases, leaving 12 bases between the germline ends. Germline V gene sequence: CDR1 LNHNV, CDR2 YYDKDF (reference sequence). CDR3 sequence: CATSARAGTNEKLFF. The CDR3 region has the DNA TGTGCCACCAGCGCTCGGGCAGGGACTAATGAAAAACTGTTTTTT. Variable domain in full (rest from reference TRBV15 and TRBJ1-4): DAMVIQNPRYQVTQFGKPVTLSCSQTLNHNVMYWYQQKSSQAPKLLFHYYDKDFNNEADTPDNFQSRRPNTSFCFLDIRSPGLGDTAMYLCATSARAGTNEKLFFGSGTQLSVL.

The rearrangement joins TRBV18 to TRBJ1-1; D unresolved. This CDR3 contains 15 residues. From germline, CDR1 is KGHSH and CDR2 LQKENI. Deletions cut 1 base from V and 3 bases from J, with 12 bases between. As DNA, the CDR3 is TGTGCCAGCTCACCACAGGGATGGGAGGACACTGAAGCTTTCTTT. Amino acid sequence: CASSPQGWEDTEAFF.

The V gene is TRBV5-1, the J gene TRBJ2-7; 8 nucleotides align to TRBD1. The germline V gene encodes CDR1 SGHRS and CDR2 YFSETQ. Unmatched junction bases numbered 11, after V lost 2 bases and J lost 4 bases. The CDR3 runs 16 residues. The CDR3 protein is CASSFLSPGQAYEQYF. CDR3 nucleotide sequence: TGCGCCAGCAGCTTTCTATCTCCGGGACAGGCTTACGAGCAGTACTTC.

This clonotype was seen only a few times. The J gene is TRBJ2-4, the V gene TRBV3-1, with D perhaps matching TRBD2 (5 bases). Germline CDR1 LGHDT, CDR2 YNNKEL (reference sequence). Trimming removed 2 bases at V and 0 bases at J, with 11 bases between. The CDR3 covers 16 residues. CDR3 in amino acids: CASSQRNGLAKNIQYF. Written as DNA, the CDR3 is TGTGCCAGCAGCCAAAGGAACGGACTAGCCAAAAACATTCAGTACTTC. Full variable domain (rest looked up from reference TRBV3-1 and TRBJ2-4): DTAVSQTPKYLVTQMGNDKSIKCEQNLGHDTMYWYKQDSKKFLKIMFSYNNKELIINETVPNRFSPKSPDKAHLNLHINSLELGDSAVYFCASSQRNGLAKNIQYFGAGTRLSVL.

The chain has TRBV12-3 or TRBV12-4 and TRBJ2-3, with 8 nucleotides matching TRBD2. Trimming removed 2 bases from V and 9 bases from J; junction bases left unmatched: 4. The CDR3 runs to 13 residues. CDR3 loop: CASSLTREGTQYF. Here the CDR3 DNA reads TGTGCCAGCAGTTTAACCCGGGAGGGGACGCAGTATTTT.